These T cell receptor beta chains were read from a single sample in a study of T cell responses to AZD1222 COVID-19 vaccine. Repertoires were generated with immunoSEQ multiplex PCR, while TCRdb's copy carries only in-frame clones and drops some. The sample consists of approximately 130,000 clones, over 85% of them appearing once. The sequencing used peripheral blood, collected on day 0 of AZD1222 vaccination. The receptors derive from an adult in good health. The CDR3 runs from the conserved cysteine through the conserved F or W.

v_call: TRBV29-1; cdr3_length: 14; j_call: TRBJ2-7; cdr3_aa: CSVAYSGGPYEQYF
v_call: TRBV10-3; cdr3_length: 17; j_call: TRBJ1-3; cdr3_aa: CAISESAGTLYGNTIYF
v_call: TRBV5-4; cdr3_length: 13; j_call: TRBJ1-1; cdr3_aa: CASSLQGNTEAFF
v_call: TRBV11-2; cdr3_length: 15; j_call: TRBJ2-2; cdr3_aa: CASSLQGPGTGELFF
v_call: TRBV3-1/TRBV3-2; cdr3_length: 16; j_call: TRBJ1-2; cdr3_aa: CASSQDSEALIYGYTF
v_call: TRBV19; cdr3_length: 15; j_call: TRBJ1-5; cdr3_aa: CASTGPFYSNQPQHF
v_call: TRBV11-2; cdr3_length: 15; j_call: TRBJ1-2; cdr3_aa: CASSYSQGARDGYTF
v_call: TRBV18; cdr3_length: 13; j_call: TRBJ1-1; cdr3_aa: CASSPGRRTEAFF
v_call: TRBV7-8; cdr3_length: 14; j_call: TRBJ2-7; cdr3_aa: CASSSHRVGPEQYF
v_call: TRBV5-1; cdr3_length: 15; j_call: TRBJ2-2; cdr3_aa: CASSFQGASTGELFF
v_call: TRBV6-5; cdr3_length: 13; j_call: TRBJ1-2; cdr3_aa: CASSYRQNYGYTF
v_call: TRBV5-4; cdr3_length: 14; j_call: TRBJ1-1; cdr3_aa: CASSLAGGNTEAFF
v_call: TRBV24-1; cdr3_length: 14; j_call: TRBJ1-5; cdr3_aa: CATTRGRSNQPQHF
v_call: TRBV18; cdr3_length: 13; j_call: TRBJ1-5; cdr3_aa: CASSKGSNQPQHF
v_call: TRBV7-2; cdr3_length: 14; j_call: TRBJ1-3; cdr3_aa: CASSFGTVANTIYF
v_call: TRBV7-6; cdr3_length: 16; j_call: TRBJ1-5; cdr3_aa: CASSLAGGESNQPQHF
v_call: TRBV10-3; cdr3_length: 17; j_call: TRBJ2-3; cdr3_aa: CAIKPGLAGDRTDTQYF
v_call: TRBV5-1; cdr3_length: 14; j_call: TRBJ1-4; cdr3_aa: CASSLESPGEKLFF